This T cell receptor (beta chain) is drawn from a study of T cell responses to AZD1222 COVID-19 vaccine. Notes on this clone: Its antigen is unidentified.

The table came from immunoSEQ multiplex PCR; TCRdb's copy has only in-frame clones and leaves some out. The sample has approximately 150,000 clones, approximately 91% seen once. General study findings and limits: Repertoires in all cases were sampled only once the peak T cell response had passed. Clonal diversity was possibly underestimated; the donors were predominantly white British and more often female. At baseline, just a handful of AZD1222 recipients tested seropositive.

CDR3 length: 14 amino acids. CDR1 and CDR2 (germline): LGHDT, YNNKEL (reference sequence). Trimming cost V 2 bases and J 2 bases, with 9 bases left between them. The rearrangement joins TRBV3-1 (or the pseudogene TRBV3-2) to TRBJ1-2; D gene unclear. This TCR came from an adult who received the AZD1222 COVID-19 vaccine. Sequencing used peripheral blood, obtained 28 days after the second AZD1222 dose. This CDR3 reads CASSQRAVNYGYTF. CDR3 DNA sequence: TGTGCCAGCAGCCAACGGGCAGTGAACTATGGCTACACCTTC.